Each of the 20 T cell receptor beta chains below was sequenced from the same sample in a study of shared clonotypes between healthy human individuals. Libraries were prepared by immunoSEQ multiplex PCR; TCRdb keeps only in-frame clonotypes and omits some of them. The data show roughly 170,000 clones, 66% seen once. The sequenced sample was memory CD4+ T cells sorted from blood. The subset is: CD45RA-negative fraction. These receptors originate from a man aged 25 to 45 in good health.

In its sample, this clone was seen a few times. The chain employs TRBV10-2 and TRBJ2-7, with 7 bases fitting TRBD1. The junction had 3 bases not matched to a gene; V was cut back by 4 bases and J by 0 bases. Germline CDR1 reads WSHSY; CDR2 reads SAAADI. This CDR3 spans 14 amino acids. This chain's CDR3 is CASSGDRVSYEQYF. The DNA for the CDR3 is TGCGCCAGCAGTGGTGACAGGGTCTCCTACGAGCAGTACTTC.

This clone turned up a few times. Other DNA sequences in the sample encode the same CDR3. This chain connects TRBV4-2 to TRBJ2-3; D is ambiguous. Deletions cut 0 bases from V and 6 bases from J, with 4 bases between. The CDR3 extends over 12 amino acids. Per the germline V gene, CDR1 is LGHNA and CDR2 is YNFKEQ. Written as DNA, the CDR3 is TGTGCCAGCAGCCAAGAAGAGGATACGCAGTATTTT. Protein sequence: CASSQEEDTQYF.

This chain uses TRBV10-3 with TRBJ2-3; the D gene is possibly TRBD2 (7 bases). Germline lookup yields CDR1 ENHRY and CDR2 SYGVKD. This CDR3 has 13 amino acids. V was clipped by 10 bases and J by 6 bases, with 17 bases between them. The CDR3 reads CATSRGRGDTQYF. The CDR3 region has the DNA TGTGCCACCTCACGGGGGCGGGGGGATACGCAGTATTTT.

The chain employs TRBV5-4 and TRBJ2-7; D gene uncertain. CDR3 length: 14 residues. Trimming removed 5 bases at V and 2 bases at J, with 14 bases between. The germline V gene encodes CDR1 SGHNT and CDR2 YYREEE (reference sequence). CDR3 amino acids: CASRSPLAPYEQYF. The CDR3 DNA sequence: TGTGCCAGCAGATCCCCTTTGGCCCCCTACGAGCAGTACTTC.

This clone was seen ten or more times. The chain carries TRBV30 and TRBJ1-2; TRBD1 might be the D (6 bases). The CDR3 has 15 residues. Between the trimmed V and J ends, which lost 5 bases and 2 bases, there was a span of 18 bases. Germline CDR1 reads GTSNPN; CDR2 reads SVGIG (reference sequence). As DNA, the CDR3 is TGTGCCTGGGTTTGGGGGGGCTTAACAAACTATGGCTACACCTTC. Its translation: CAWVWGGLTNYGYTF.

J is TRBJ2-7 and V is TRBV6-6, with 7 bases lining up with TRBD1. The V gene end was trimmed by 5 bases and the J gene end by 3 bases; junction bases not matched to a gene: 7. The CDR3 loop spans 14 amino acids. From germline, CDR1 is MNHNY and CDR2 SVGAGI (reference sequence). CDR3 region: CASSPSTGSYEQYF. The CDR3 DNA is TGTGCCAGCAGTCCTTCGACAGGGAGCTACGAGCAGTACTTC.

The gene calls are TRBV4-1 and TRBJ1-3, with D hard to call. The CDR3 totals 16 residues. The V and J ends lost 1 base and 2 bases respectively, with 12 bases between them. The germline V gene has CDR1 MGHRA and CDR2 YSYEKL. DNA of the CDR3: TGCGCCAGCAGCCAAGCTCCTGTAGAAGCTGGAAACACCATATATTTT. Its translation: CASSQAPVEAGNTIYF.

The chain employs TRBV15 and TRBJ1-2, with TRBD1 identical over 8 bases. From germline, CDR1 is LNHNV and CDR2 YYDKDF (reference sequence). The CDR3 has 15 residues. J gave up 4 bases and V 3 bases, and 7 bases lay outside the gene matches. The CDR3 coding sequence is TGTGCCACCAGCAGGGGGACAGGTGGAGGCTATGGCTACACCTTC. Its translation: CATSRGTGGGYGYTF.

The J gene is TRBJ1-5, the V gene TRBV7-9, with D unresolved. The CDR3 extends over 13 amino acids. The germline V and J ends were trimmed by 2 bases and 6 bases, with 8 bases remaining between them. From germline, CDR1 is SEHNR and CDR2 FQNEAQ (reference sequence). The CDR3, as DNA: TGTGCCAGCAGCTTAATTCCAGGTCAGCCCCAGCATTTT. It is translated as CASSLIPGQPQHF.

The rearrangement joins TRBV9 to TRBJ2-1; D is unclear. The V gene's germline CDR1 is SGDLS and CDR2 YYNGEE. Trimming removed 0 bases at V and 0 bases at J, with 13 bases between. The CDR3 totals 17 residues. The CDR3 spells CASSVEAEGSSYNEQFF. The CDR3 coding sequence is TGTGCCAGCAGCGTAGAGGCGGAAGGAAGCTCCTACAATGAGCAGTTCTTC.

By share, this clone counts as medium-sized. The chain joins TRBV13 to TRBJ2-7, with 9 bases fitting TRBD1. The junction had 4 bases not matched to a gene; V was cut back by 1 base and J by 3 bases. The germline CDR1 and CDR2 sequences are PRHDT and FYEKMQ (reference sequence). The CDR3 sequence is 15 residues long. The CDR3 is CASSLAGQGYYEQYF. CDR3 nucleotide sequence: TGTGCCAGCAGCTTAGCCGGACAGGGGTACTACGAGCAGTACTTC.

The J gene is TRBJ1-1, the V gene TRBV27; D may be TRBD1 (6 bases). Germline CDR1 is MNHEY and CDR2 is SMNVEV (reference sequence). V was clipped by 5 bases and J by 0 bases, with 7 bases between them. This CDR3 region has 13 residues. CDR3 bases: TGTGCCAGCAGTACAGGGTTGAACACTGAAGCTTTCTTT. This encodes CASSTGLNTEAFF.

This chain links TRBV5-1 with TRBJ1-1, with TRBD1 identical over 8 bases. Per germline, CDR1 SGHRS and CDR2 YFSETQ. After removal of 3 bases from V and 3 bases from J, the junction contained 4 bases not matched to a gene. CDR3 length: 14 amino acids. CDR3 bases: TGCGCCAGCAGCTCAAACAGGGGGGACACTGAAGCTTTCTTT. Translating gives CASSSNRGDTEAFF.

V and J are TRBV15 and TRBJ1-2, with unresolved D. The V end lost 1 base, the J end lost 0 bases, and 9 bases lay between the germline ends. The CDR3 is 15 amino acids. Germline V lookup: CDR1 LNHNV, CDR2 YYDKDF (reference sequence). The CDR3 region is CATSRVAGANYGYTF. DNA for the CDR3: TGTGCCACCAGCAGAGTTGCCGGTGCTAACTATGGCTACACCTTC.

This chain connects TRBV18 to TRBJ1-2; maybe TRBD1 (5 bases). CDR3 size: 13 residues. V gave up 6 bases and J gave up 4 bases, with 12 bases separating them. The germline gives CDR1 KGHSH, CDR2 LQKENI. The CDR3 protein is CASSPDSPYGYTF. DNA for the CDR3: TGTGCCAGCTCCCCAGACAGTCCCTATGGCTACACCTTC.

The gene calls are TRBV20-1 and TRBJ2-7; D gene uncertain. CDR1 is DFQATT, CDR2 SNEGSKA, per germline (reference sequence). V gave up 7 bases and J gave up 3 bases, with 10 bases separating them. The CDR3 has 11 residues. In DNA form, the CDR3 reads TGCAGTGGCCTGGATGACTACGAGCAGTACTTC. Encoded protein: CSGLDDYEQYF.

J is TRBJ2-3 and V is TRBV18; D may be TRBD2 (5 bases). Germline CDR1 is KGHSH and CDR2 is LQKENI. V was pared by 8 bases and J by 5 bases, with 11 bases between. This CDR3 spans 12 amino acids. The CDR3 nucleotides read TGTGCCAGCACTTTCGGGGTAGATACGCAGTATTTT. Its protein product is CASTFGVDTQYF.

This clone was observed once. V and J are TRBV28 and TRBJ1-5; tentatively, D is TRBD1 (5 bases). V was clipped by 6 bases and J by 1 base, with 16 bases between them. In germline, CDR1 is MDHEN, CDR2 SYDVKM. This CDR3 has 16 residues. The CDR3 is CASRSPGAGSNQPQHF. In DNA form, the CDR3 reads TGTGCCAGCAGATCCCCTGGGGCAGGGAGCAATCAGCCCCAGCATTTT.

In nucleotides, the CDR3 is TGCAGCGCCGAGGTCAGTAACCGTGGCTACACCTTC. This sequence encodes CSAEVSNRGYTF. The chain carries TRBV29-1 and TRBJ1-2; no reliable D call. The CDR3 is made up of 12 amino acids. V lost 7 bases, J lost 7 bases, and 16 bases lay in between. The germline V gene has CDR1 SQVTM and CDR2 ANQGSEA.

This chain links TRBV11-2 with TRBJ1-2, with D perhaps TRBD1 (6 bases). Germline V lookup: CDR1 SGHAT, CDR2 FQNNGV. CDR3 length equals 16 residues. V lost 5 bases, J lost 4 bases, and 20 bases lay in between. CDR3 protein: CASSPEGVFGGYGYTF. Here the CDR3 DNA reads TGTGCCAGCAGCCCAGAGGGGGTTTTTGGTGGCTATGGCTACACCTTC.